This TCR beta chain was identified in a study of cytomegalovirus exposure and HLA in healthy donors. In the study overall: Inside one of the first data releases sat about 91 million unique TCRs taken from HLA-typed donors.

Amplification used 60 Vbeta primers and 13 Jbeta primers. Sequencing was performed with immunoSEQ multiplex PCR; in TCRdb, only in-frame clones are kept and a portion is missing. This table holds approximately 220,000 clones, roughly 82% found once. Germline CDR1 reads SNHLY; CDR2 reads FYNNEI. Between the trimmed V and J ends, which lost 1 base and 3 bases, there was a span of 6 bases. The CDR3 covers 13 residues. Healthy people donating bone marrow made up the donors. Sequenced input: PBMCs. This receptor was taken from a man in his forties in good health and CMV-seropositive. The chain links TRBV2 to TRBJ1-1; no clear D. The CDR3 loop reads CASSEGQYTEAFF. CDR3 bases: TGTGCCAGCAGTGAAGGGCAGTACACTGAAGCTTTCTTT.